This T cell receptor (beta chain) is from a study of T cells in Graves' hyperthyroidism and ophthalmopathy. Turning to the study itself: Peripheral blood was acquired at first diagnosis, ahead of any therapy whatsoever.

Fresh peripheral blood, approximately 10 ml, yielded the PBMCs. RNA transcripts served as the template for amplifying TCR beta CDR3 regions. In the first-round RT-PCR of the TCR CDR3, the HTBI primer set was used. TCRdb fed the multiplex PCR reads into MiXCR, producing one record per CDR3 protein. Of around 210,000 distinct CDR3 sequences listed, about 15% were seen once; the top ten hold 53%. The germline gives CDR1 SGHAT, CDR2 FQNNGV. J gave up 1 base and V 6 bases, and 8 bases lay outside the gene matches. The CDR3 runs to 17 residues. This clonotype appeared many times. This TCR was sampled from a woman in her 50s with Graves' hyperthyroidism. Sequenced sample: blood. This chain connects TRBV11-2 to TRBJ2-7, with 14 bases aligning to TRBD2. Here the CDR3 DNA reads TGTGCCAGCAGGAGGACTAGCGGGAGGACATCTTCCTACGAGCAGTACTTC. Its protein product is CASRRTSGRTSSYEQYF.